The clone carrying this T cell receptor (beta chain) has a count of ten or more. No antigen is known for it. A read error may be the cause here, since a much bigger clone is one base away. The data originate from a study of metastatic and nonmetastatic thyroid tumors. Study-level results: Significantly greater TCR beta diversity was reportedly found in malignant thyroid tumors than in benign nodules (in blood and tumor).

With MiXCR, TCRdb reprocessed the PCR reads. The sample consists of 43,000 or so clones, 4% of them appearing once. No treatment had been given to any patient before thyroid surgery. The CDR3 runs 15 residues. The trim removed 3 bases at V and 4 bases at J, leaving 3 bases unmatched. The germline gives CDR1 KGHDR, CDR2 SFDVKD. The J gene is TRBJ2-2, the V gene TRBV24-1; 8 bases map to TRBD2. The sequence was obtained from a female donor with papillary thyroid cancer or a benign thyroid nodule (not recorded which). Some clones in this sample may be carry-over from other donors' samples. The sequenced sample consisted of blood. The CDR3 reads CATSDPGGGTGELFF. CDR3 coding DNA: TGTGCCACCAGTGATCCCGGGGGGGGCACCGGGGAGCTGTTTTTT.